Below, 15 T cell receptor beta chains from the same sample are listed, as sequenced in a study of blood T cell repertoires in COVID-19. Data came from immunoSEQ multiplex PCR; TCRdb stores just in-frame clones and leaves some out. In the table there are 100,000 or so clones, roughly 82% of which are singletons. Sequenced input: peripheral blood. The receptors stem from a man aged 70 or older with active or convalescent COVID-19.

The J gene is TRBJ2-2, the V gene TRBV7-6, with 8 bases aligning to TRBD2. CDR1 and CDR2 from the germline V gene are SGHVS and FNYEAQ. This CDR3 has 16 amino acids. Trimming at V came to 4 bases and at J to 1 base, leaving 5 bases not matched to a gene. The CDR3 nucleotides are TGTGCCAGCAGCTCCCGTAGCGGGGAGAACACCGGGGAGCTGTTTTTT. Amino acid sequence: CASSSRSGENTGELFF.

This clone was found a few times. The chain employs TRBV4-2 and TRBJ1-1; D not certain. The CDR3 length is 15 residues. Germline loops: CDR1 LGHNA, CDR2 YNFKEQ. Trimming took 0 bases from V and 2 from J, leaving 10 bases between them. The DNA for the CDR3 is TGTGCCAGCAGCCAAGATACACAGAGAAACACTGAAGCTTTCTTT. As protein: CASSQDTQRNTEAFF.

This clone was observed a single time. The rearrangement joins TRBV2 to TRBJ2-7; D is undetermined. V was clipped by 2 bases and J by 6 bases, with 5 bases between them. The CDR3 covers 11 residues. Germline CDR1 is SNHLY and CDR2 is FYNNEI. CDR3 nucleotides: TGTGCCAGCAGTGAATGGAGCGAGCAGTACTTC. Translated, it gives CASSEWSEQYF.

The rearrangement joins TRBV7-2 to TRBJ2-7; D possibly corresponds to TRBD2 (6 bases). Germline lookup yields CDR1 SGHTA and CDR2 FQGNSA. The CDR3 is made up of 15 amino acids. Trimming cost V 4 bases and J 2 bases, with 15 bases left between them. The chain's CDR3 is CASSSPPRGTYEQYF. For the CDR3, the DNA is TGTGCCAGCAGCTCCCCTCCCCGGGGGACCTACGAGCAGTACTTC.

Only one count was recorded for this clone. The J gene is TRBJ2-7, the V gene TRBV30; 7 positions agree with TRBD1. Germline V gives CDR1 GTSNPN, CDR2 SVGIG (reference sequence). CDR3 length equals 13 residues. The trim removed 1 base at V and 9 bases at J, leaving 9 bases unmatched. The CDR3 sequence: CAWSEPGTAGQYF. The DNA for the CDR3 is TGTGCCTGGAGTGAACCCGGGACAGCCGGGCAGTACTTC.

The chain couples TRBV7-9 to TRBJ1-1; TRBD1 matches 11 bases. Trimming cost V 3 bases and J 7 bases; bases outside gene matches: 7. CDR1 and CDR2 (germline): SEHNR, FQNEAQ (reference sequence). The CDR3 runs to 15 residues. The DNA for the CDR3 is TGTGCCAGCAGCTTGGGGACAGGGGGATGGCATGAAGCTTTCTTT. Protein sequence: CASSLGTGGWHEAFF.

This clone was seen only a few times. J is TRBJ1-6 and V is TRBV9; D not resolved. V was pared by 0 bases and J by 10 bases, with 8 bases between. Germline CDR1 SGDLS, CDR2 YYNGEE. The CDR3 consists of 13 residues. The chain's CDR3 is CASSVVAGSPLHF. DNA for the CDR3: TGTGCCAGCAGCGTAGTGGCTGGCTCACCCCTCCACTTT.

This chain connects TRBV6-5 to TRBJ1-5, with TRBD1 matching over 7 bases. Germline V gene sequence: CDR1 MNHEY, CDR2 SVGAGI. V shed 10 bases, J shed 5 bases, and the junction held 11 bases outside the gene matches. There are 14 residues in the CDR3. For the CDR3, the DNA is TGTGCCACAACCCCGGCAGGGGGATATCAGCCCCAGCATTTT. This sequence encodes CATTPAGGYQPQHF.

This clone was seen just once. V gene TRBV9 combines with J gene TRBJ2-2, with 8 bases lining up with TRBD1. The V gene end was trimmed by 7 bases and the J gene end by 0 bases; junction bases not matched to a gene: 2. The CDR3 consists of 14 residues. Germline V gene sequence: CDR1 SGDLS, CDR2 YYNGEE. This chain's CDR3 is CASGQGTNTGELFF. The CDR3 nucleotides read TGTGCCAGCGGACAGGGTACGAACACCGGGGAGCTGTTTTTT.

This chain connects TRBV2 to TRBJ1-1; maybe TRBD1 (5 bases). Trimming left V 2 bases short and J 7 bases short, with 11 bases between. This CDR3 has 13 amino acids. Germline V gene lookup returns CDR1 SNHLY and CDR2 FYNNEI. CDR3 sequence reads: CASSESGLGEAFF. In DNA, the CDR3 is TGTGCCAGCAGTGAATCAGGGCTCGGTGAAGCTTTCTTT.

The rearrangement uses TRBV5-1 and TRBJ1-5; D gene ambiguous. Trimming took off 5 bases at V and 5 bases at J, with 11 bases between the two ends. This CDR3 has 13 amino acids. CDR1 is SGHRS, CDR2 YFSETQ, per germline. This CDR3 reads CASSPGRDQPQHF. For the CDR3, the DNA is TGCGCCAGCAGTCCGGGGAGGGATCAGCCCCAGCATTTT.

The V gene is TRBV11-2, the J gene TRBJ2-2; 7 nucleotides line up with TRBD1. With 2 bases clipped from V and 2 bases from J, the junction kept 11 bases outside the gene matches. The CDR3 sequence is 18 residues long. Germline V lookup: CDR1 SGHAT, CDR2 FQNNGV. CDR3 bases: TGTGCCAGCAGCTTACTTTTGGGGGACAGTGGAAACACCGGGGAGCTGTTTTTT. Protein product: CASSLLLGDSGNTGELFF. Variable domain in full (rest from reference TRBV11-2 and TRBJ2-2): EAGVAQSPRYKIIEKRQSVAFWCNPISGHATLYWYQQILGQGPKLLIQFQNNGVVDDSQLPKDRFSAERLKGVDSTLKIQPAKLEDSAVYLCASSLLLGDSGNTGELFFGEGSRLTVL.

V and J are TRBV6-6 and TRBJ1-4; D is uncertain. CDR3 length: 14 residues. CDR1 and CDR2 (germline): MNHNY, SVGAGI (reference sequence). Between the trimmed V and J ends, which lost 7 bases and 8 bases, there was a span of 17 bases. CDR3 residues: CASTSPITREKLFF. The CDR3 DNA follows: TGTGCCAGCACCTCCCCCATCACTAGGGAAAAACTGTTTTTT.

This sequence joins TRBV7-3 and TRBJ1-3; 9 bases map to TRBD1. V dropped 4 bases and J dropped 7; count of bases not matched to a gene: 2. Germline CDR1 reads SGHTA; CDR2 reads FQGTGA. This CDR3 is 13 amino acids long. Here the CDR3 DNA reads TGTGCCAGCAGCTCTGGGACAGGGAACACCATATATTTT. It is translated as CASSSGTGNTIYF.

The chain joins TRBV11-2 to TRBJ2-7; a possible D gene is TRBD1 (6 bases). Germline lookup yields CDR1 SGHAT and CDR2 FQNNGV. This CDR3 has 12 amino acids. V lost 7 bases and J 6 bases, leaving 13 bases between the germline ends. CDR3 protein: CASNIPGAEQYF. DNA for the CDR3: TGTGCCAGCAACATCCCAGGGGCCGAGCAGTACTTC. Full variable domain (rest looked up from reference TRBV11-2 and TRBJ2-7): EAGVAQSPRYKIIEKRQSVAFWCNPISGHATLYWYQQILGQGPKLLIQFQNNGVVDDSQLPKDRFSAERLKGVDSTLKIQPAKLEDSAVYLCASNIPGAEQYFGPGTRLTVT.